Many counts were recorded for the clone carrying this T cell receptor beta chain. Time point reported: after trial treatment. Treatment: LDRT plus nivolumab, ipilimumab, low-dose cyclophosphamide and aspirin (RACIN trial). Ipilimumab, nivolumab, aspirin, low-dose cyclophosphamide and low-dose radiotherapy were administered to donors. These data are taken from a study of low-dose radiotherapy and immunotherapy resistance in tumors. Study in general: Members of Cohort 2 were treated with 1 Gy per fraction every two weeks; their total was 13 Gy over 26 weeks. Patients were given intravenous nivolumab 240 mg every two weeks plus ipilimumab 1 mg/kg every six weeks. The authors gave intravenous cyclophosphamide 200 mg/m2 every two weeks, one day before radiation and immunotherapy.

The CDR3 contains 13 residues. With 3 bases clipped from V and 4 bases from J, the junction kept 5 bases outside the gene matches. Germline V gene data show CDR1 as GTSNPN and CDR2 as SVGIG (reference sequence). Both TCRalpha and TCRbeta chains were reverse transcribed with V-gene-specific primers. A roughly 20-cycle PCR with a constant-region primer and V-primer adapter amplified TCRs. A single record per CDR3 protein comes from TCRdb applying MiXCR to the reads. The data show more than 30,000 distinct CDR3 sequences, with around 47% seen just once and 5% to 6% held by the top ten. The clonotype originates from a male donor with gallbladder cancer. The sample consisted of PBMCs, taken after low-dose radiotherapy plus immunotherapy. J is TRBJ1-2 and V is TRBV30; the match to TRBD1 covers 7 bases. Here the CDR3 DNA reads TGTGCCTGGAGCCGGGACAGACCCTATGGCTACACCTTC. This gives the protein CAWSRDRPYGYTF.